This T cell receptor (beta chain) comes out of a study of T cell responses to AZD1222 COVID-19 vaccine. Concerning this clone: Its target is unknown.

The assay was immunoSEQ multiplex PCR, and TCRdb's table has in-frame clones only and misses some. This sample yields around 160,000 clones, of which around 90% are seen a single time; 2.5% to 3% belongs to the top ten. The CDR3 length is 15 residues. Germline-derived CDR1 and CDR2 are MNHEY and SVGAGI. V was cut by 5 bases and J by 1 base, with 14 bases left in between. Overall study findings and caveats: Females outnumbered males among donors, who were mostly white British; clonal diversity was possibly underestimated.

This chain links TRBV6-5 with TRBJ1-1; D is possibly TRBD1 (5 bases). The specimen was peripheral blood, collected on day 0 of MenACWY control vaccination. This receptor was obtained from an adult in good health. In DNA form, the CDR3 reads TGTGCCAGCAGTCAGGGCCGGGCAGCGAACACTGAAGCTTTCTTT. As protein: CASSQGRAANTEAFF.